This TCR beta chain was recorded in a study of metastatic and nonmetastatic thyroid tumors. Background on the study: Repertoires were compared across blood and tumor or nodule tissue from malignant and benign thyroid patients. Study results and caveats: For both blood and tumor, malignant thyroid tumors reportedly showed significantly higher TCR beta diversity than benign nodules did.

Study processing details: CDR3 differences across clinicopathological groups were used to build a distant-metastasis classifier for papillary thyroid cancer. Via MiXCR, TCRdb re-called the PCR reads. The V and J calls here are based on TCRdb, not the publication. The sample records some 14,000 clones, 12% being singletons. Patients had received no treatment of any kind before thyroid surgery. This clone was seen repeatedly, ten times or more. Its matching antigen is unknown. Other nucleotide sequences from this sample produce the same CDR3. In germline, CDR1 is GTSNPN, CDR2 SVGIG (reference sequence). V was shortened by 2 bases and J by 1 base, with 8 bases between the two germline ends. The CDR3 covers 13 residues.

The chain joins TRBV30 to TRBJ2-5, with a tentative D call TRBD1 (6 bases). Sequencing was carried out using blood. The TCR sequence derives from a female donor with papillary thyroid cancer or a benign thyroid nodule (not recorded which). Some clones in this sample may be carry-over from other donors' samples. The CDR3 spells CAWSQGFQETQYF. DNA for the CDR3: TGTGCCTGGAGTCAGGGGTTCCAAGAGACCCAGTACTTC.